The 21 T cell receptor beta chains below come from one sample, sequenced in a study of blood T cell repertoires in COVID-19. The table came from immunoSEQ multiplex PCR; TCRdb's copy has only in-frame clones and leaves some out. Seen here are roughly 80,000 clones, 80% observed once, and the top ten hold less than 6%. Sequencing was carried out using peripheral blood. The receptors here all came from a man in his fifties or sixties with active or convalescent COVID-19.

The J gene is TRBJ2-3, the V gene TRBV7-9, with 11 bases aligning to TRBD2. Losses at the gene ends were 4 bases for V and 2 bases for J; bases not matched to a gene: 2. This CDR3 is built from 15 residues. The V gene's germline CDR1 is SEHNR and CDR2 FQNEAQ (reference sequence). CDR3 protein: CASSSSGGSTDTQYF. In DNA, the CDR3 is TGTGCCAGCAGCTCTAGCGGGGGGTCCACAGATACGCAGTATTTT.

The rearrangement joins TRBV5-1 to TRBJ1-4; 7 bases match TRBD1. The trim removed 2 bases at V and 8 bases at J, leaving 6 bases unmatched. The CDR3 consists of 14 residues. CDR1 is SGHRS, CDR2 YFSETQ, per germline. CDR3 region: CASSLGQAPEKLFF. CDR3 DNA: TGCGCCAGCAGCTTAGGACAGGCTCCGGAAAAACTGTTTTTT.

This chain links TRBV6-5 with TRBJ1-5; TRBD1 matches 7 bases. J was trimmed by 5 bases and V by 7 bases; bases with no gene match: 11. The germline V gene encodes CDR1 MNHEY and CDR2 SVGAGI. CDR3 length: 15 amino acids. The CDR3 DNA follows: TGTGCCAGCAAAGGGGGACAGACGCCCGATCAGCCCCAGCATTTT. It encodes CASKGGQTPDQPQHF.

The gene calls are TRBV4-2 and TRBJ2-5; 13 positions match TRBD2. This CDR3 is 15 amino acids long. Per germline, CDR1 LGHNA and CDR2 YNFKEQ. J gave up 2 bases and V 6 bases, and 3 bases lay outside the gene matches. The CDR3 loop is CASRTSGGPQETQYF. Written as DNA, the CDR3 is TGTGCCAGCAGGACTAGCGGGGGGCCACAAGAGACCCAGTACTTC.

This clone was counted once. The CDR3, as DNA: TGTGCCAGTAGTATAGGAGACGGACTAGCGGGGGACTACAATGAGCAGTTCTTC. It encodes CASSIGDGLAGDYNEQFF. The V and J genes are TRBV19 and TRBJ2-1; 13 nucleotides agree with TRBD2. CDR3 length: 18 residues. The germline gives CDR1 LNHDA, CDR2 SQIVND (reference sequence). Trimming removed 1 base from V and 3 bases from J; junction bases left unmatched: 6.

The chain recombines TRBV6-5 with TRBJ1-2; the match to TRBD1 covers 9 bases. CDR3 size: 12 residues. Germline loops: CDR1 MNHEY, CDR2 SVGAGI. Germline trimming cut 4 bases from V and 13 bases from J; bases unmatched to any gene: 7. The CDR3 DNA reads as TGTGCCAGCAGTTCCGACAGGGGGACCCCCACCTTC. Encoded protein: CASSSDRGTPTF.

This clone was seen more than once but under ten times. The rearrangement joins TRBV10-3 to TRBJ1-1; 8 bases agree with TRBD1. The CDR3 length is 14 residues. Germline loops: CDR1 ENHRY, CDR2 SYGVKD. Germline trimming cut 10 bases from V and 4 bases from J; bases unmatched to any gene: 11. CDR3 sequence (DNA): TGTGCCACCCGGAAAGACAGGGGATCCACTGAAGCTTTCTTT. Translating it yields CATRKDRGSTEAFF.

This CDR3 reads CASSEQGVNEKLFF. The CDR3, as DNA: TGTGCCAGCAGCGAACAGGGGGTGAACGAAAAACTGTTTTTT. The V and J genes are TRBV7-2 and TRBJ1-4, with 8 nucleotides matching TRBD1. From germline, CDR1 is SGHTA and CDR2 FQGNSA. The CDR3 runs to 14 residues. J was trimmed by 8 bases and V by 5 bases; bases with no gene match: 7.

This clone has just one count. The junction shows a germline mismatch at one end, possibly a read error. The gene calls are TRBV7-2 and TRBJ1-2, with 8 bases fitting TRBD1. The germline V gene has CDR1 SGHTA and CDR2 FQGNSA. The CDR3 is 15 residues long. The CDR3 DNA sequence: TGTGCCAGCAGCCTAGCGCGACAGGGGAACTATGGCTACACCTTC. This translates into CASSLARQGNYGYTF.

CDR3 protein: CASSFGTLTEAFF. CDR3 nucleotides: TGTGCCAGCAGCTTCGGGACACTCACTGAAGCTTTCTTT. The chain couples TRBV7-2 to TRBJ1-1; D might be TRBD1 (6 bases). This CDR3 comprises 13 residues. Per germline, CDR1 SGHTA and CDR2 FQGNSA. With 3 bases removed from V and 4 bases from J, the gap between germline ends came to 9 bases.

The rearrangement joins TRBV7-8 to TRBJ2-7, with D tentatively TRBD1 (8 bases). The CDR3 is 14 amino acids. The V end lost 3 bases, the J end lost 6 bases, and 15 bases lay between the germline ends. CDR1 and CDR2 from the germline V gene are SGHVS and FQNEAQ. CDR3 bases: TGTGCCAGCAGCTTTAGGACAGGGAGGGGCGAGCAGTACTTC. Translated, it gives CASSFRTGRGEQYF.

This clone was observed a single time. This chain connects TRBV11-1 to TRBJ2-1; 9 bases are shared with TRBD2. From germline, CDR1 is SGHAT and CDR2 FQDESV (reference sequence). This CDR3 is built from 15 residues. V was clipped by 5 bases and J by 4 bases; unmatched bases: 6. The CDR3 is CASSPRGGAYNEQFF. In DNA, the CDR3 is TGTGCCAGCAGCCCGCGCGGGGGGGCTTACAATGAGCAGTTCTTC.

This sequence joins TRBV6-5 and TRBJ1-2; 9 bases map to TRBD1. Trimming took 4 bases from V and 7 from J; bases not matched to a gene: 4. Germline CDR1 reads MNHEY; CDR2 reads SVGAGI. CDR3 size: 13 residues. The CDR3 DNA reads TGTGCCAGCAGTTCCGGGACAGGGCGTGGCTACACCTTC. It encodes CASSSGTGRGYTF.

V and J are TRBV2 and TRBJ2-7; 8 nucleotides line up with TRBD1. CDR1 and CDR2 from the germline V gene are SNHLY and FYNNEI. CDR3 size: 14 residues. Trimming removed 8 bases from V and 1 base from J; junction bases left unmatched: 7. CDR3 in DNA: TGTGCCAGCTCAAGACAGGGGTCTTCCTACGAGCAGTACTTC. Encoded protein: CASSRQGSSYEQYF.

The chain has TRBV29-1 and TRBJ2-1, with D maybe TRBD1 (5 bases). CDR3 length: 11 residues. Germline CDR1 reads SQVTM; CDR2 reads ANQGSEA. The CDR3 coding sequence is TGCAGAACAGGCTCCTACAATGAGCAGTTCTTC. Translated: CRTGSYNEQFF.

The rearrangement links TRBV4-2 to TRBJ1-6; maybe TRBD1 (5 bases). V lost 0 bases and J 6 bases, leaving 9 bases between the germline ends. The CDR3 totals 15 residues. CDR1 LGHNA and CDR2 YNFKEQ come from the germline V gene. CDR3 DNA sequence: TGTGCCAGCAGCCAAGATTTGCAGGGTAATTCACCCCTCCACTTT. Protein sequence: CASSQDLQGNSPLHF.

This chain connects TRBV2 to TRBJ1-6, with 8 bases lining up with TRBD1. The V gene end was trimmed by 7 bases and the J gene end by 10 bases; junction bases not matched to a gene: 18. Per the germline V gene, CDR1 is SNHLY and CDR2 is FYNNEI. The CDR3 is 17 amino acids. CDR3 coding DNA: TGTGCCAGCATCGTAGGACAGGGAGTTTGGTGGGGATCACCCCTCCACTTT. This sequence encodes CASIVGQGVWWGSPLHF. Complete variable domain (other parts from reference TRBV2 and TRBJ1-6): EPEVTQTPSHQVTQMGQEVILRCVPISNHLYFYWYRQILGQKVEFLVSFYNNEISEKSEIFDDQFSVERPDGSNFTLKIRSTKLEDSAMYFCASIVGQGVWWGSPLHFGNGTRLTVT.

The chain joins TRBV27 to TRBJ1-1; TRBD1 is a possible D gene (6 bases). The germline V gene has CDR1 MNHEY and CDR2 SMNVEV (reference sequence). V was trimmed by 4 bases and J by 4 bases, leaving 13 bases between them. The CDR3 extends over 14 amino acids. CDR3 DNA: TGTGCCAGCAGTTACACAGGGATGAGCACTGAAGCTTTCTTT. Translating gives CASSYTGMSTEAFF.

The chain carries TRBV3-1 (or the pseudogene TRBV3-2) and TRBJ2-7; 14 bases agree with TRBD2. Germline assignment: CDR1 LGHDT and CDR2 YNNKEL (reference sequence). This CDR3 comprises 17 residues. The J segment lost 0 bases and the V segment lost 5 bases, leaving 6 bases of the junction unmatched. DNA of the CDR3: TGTGCCAGCAGCTGGACTAGCGGGGGGCGCAGCTCCTACGAGCAGTACTTC. Its protein product is CASSWTSGGRSSYEQYF.

This rearrangement joins TRBV6-5 to TRBJ2-5; TRBD2 might be the D (5 bases). Germline lookup yields CDR1 MNHEY and CDR2 SVGAGI. The CDR3 runs 12 residues. The V end was cut by 7 bases, the J end by 7 bases, with 13 bases between. CDR3 region: CASTRVPGTQYF. Here the CDR3 DNA reads TGTGCCAGCACGAGGGTCCCAGGGACCCAGTACTTC.

A single count supports this clone. The rearrangement links TRBV25-1 to TRBJ1-6, with 11 bases fitting TRBD1. CDR1 and CDR2 from the germline V gene are MGHDK and SYGVNS. V shed 4 bases, J shed 10 bases, and the junction held 6 bases outside the gene matches. The CDR3 contains 15 residues. CDR3 region: CASSAWTGGRSPLHF. The CDR3 nucleotides are TGTGCCAGCAGTGCCTGGACAGGGGGCCGATCACCCCTCCACTTT.